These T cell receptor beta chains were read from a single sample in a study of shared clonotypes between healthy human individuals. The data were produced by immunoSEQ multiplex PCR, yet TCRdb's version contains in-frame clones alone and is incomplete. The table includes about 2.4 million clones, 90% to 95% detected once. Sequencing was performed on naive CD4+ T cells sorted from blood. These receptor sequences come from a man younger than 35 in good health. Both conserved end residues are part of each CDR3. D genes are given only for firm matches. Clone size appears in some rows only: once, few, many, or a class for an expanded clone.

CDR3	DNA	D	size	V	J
CASSPWTGERSTQYF	TGTGCCAGCAGCCCGTGGACAGGGGAGCGGAGTACGCAGTATTTT	.	.	TRBV21-1	TRBJ2-3
CASSLSGAYTEAFF	TGTGCCAGCAGTTTGTCGGGGGCCTACACTGAAGCTTTCTTT	.	.	TRBV27	TRBJ1-1
CAWSVGQNSPLHF	TGTGCCTGGAGTGTAGGACAAAATTCACCCCTCCACTTT	.	.	TRBV30	TRBJ1-6
CASSMGDGLYNSPLHF	TGTGCCAGTAGTATGGGGGACGGACTCTATAATTCACCCCTCCACTTT	.	few	TRBV19	TRBJ1-6
CASSGQGGIGELFF	TGTGCCAGTTCGGGGCAGGGCGGCATCGGGGAGCTGTTTTTT	.	once	TRBV2	TRBJ2-2
CASSLDGLAVRGEQFF	TGTGCCAGCAGCTTAGACGGACTAGCGGTTAGGGGTGAGCAGTTCTTC	TRBD2	.	TRBV11-2	TRBJ2-1
CASSRGQTLEQYF	TGCGCCAGCAGCAGGGGACAGACGTTGGAGCAGTACTTC	TRBD1	.	TRBV5-1	TRBJ2-7
CASSRASMGGTEAFF	TGTGCCAGCAGCCGCGCTAGTATGGGGGGGACTGAAGCTTTCTTT	.	.	TRBV28	TRBJ1-1
CASSPGDRGLYNEKLFF	TGTGCCAGCTCACCAGGGGACAGGGGGCTGTATAATGAAAAACTGTTTTTT	TRBD1	once	TRBV18	TRBJ1-4
CARGTADTQYF	TGTGCCAGGGGGACAGCAGATACGCAGTATTTT	TRBD1	.	TRBV2	TRBJ2-3
CASSLDRRSLHF	TGTGCCAGCAGCTTGGACAGAAGATCCCTCCACTTT	.	.	TRBV4-2	TRBJ1-6
CASSARQGNVPQYF	TGTGCCAGCAGCGCGAGGCAGGGGAACGTGCCCCAGTACTTC	.	.	TRBV5-6	TRBJ2-5
CASSFNAGLADYNEQFF	TGTGCCAGCAGCTTCAACGCGGGACTAGCGGACTACAATGAGCAGTTCTTC	TRBD2	once	TRBV7-9	TRBJ2-1
CASRTDILSTTDTQYF	TGTGCCAGCAGAACGGACATCCTTAGTACCACAGATACGCAGTATTTT	.	.	TRBV6-6	TRBJ2-3
CASYRGSGPPEAFF	TGTGCCAGCTACCGCGGCTCAGGGCCCCCTGAAGCTTTCTTT	.	.	TRBV27	TRBJ1-1
CASSQDSGAMNTEAFF	TGCGCCAGCAGCCAAGATTCAGGGGCGATGAACACTGAAGCTTTCTTT	.	.	TRBV4-3	TRBJ1-1
CASSLGGAGETQYF	TGTGCCAGCAGCTTAGGGGGGGCAGGAGAGACCCAGTACTTC	.	.	TRBV7-9	TRBJ2-5
CASSPGLAPRPHF	TGTGCCAGCTCCCCCGGACTAGCGCCCCGCCCCCATTTT	TRBD2	.	TRBV18	TRBJ2-3
CASSLWLAGVRDTQYF	TGTGCCAGCAGCTTATGGCTAGCGGGGGTCCGGGATACGCAGTATTTT	TRBD2	.	TRBV7-9	TRBJ2-3
CASSAGEKLFF	TGTGCCAGCAGTGCTGGAGAAAAACTGTTTTTT	.	.	TRBV6-1	TRBJ1-4
CASSIVGATQYF	TGTGCCAGTAGTATAGTGGGGGCAACGCAGTATTTT	.	.	TRBV19	TRBJ2-3
CASSLFRGMGNEQFF	TGTGCCAGCAGCTTATTCCGGGGAATGGGAAATGAGCAGTTCTTC	.	.	TRBV7-2	TRBJ2-1
CASSRGVGASNQPQHF	TGTGCCAGCAGTAGGGGGGTTGGCGCTAGCAATCAGCCCCAGCATTTT	.	.	TRBV6-6	TRBJ1-5
CASSLRVGRGRTEAFF	TGTGCCAGCAGCTTAAGGGTGGGGAGGGGAAGGACTGAAGCTTTCTTT	.	.	TRBV7-9	TRBJ1-1
CASSLYQLRELFF	TGTGCCAGCAGTTTGTATCAACTGAGGGAGCTGTTTTTT	.	.	TRBV28	TRBJ2-2
CASSSPLGGGETQYF	TGTGCCAGCAGCTCCCCACTGGGCGGGGGAGAGACCCAGTACTTC	TRBD2	.	TRBV5-4	TRBJ2-5
CASSIAGGYTGELFF	TGTGCCAGTAGTATAGCTGGCGGCTACACCGGGGAGCTGTTTTTT	.	once	TRBV19	TRBJ2-2
CAWSVQETTQYF	TGTGCCTGGAGTGTACAGGAGACTACCCAGTATTTT	.	.	TRBV30	TRBJ2-3
CASSPKGDTEAFF	TGTGCCAGCTCACCAAAAGGGGACACTGAAGCTTTCTTT	.	few	TRBV18	TRBJ1-1
CASKRLAGSYEQYF	TGTGCCAGCAAGCGGCTAGCGGGATCCTACGAGCAGTACTTC	TRBD2	.	TRBV2	TRBJ2-7
CASSFPAGTGWYEQYF	TGTGCCAGCAGTTTCCCGGCCGGGACAGGGTGGTACGAGCAGTACTTC	TRBD1	.	TRBV28	TRBJ2-7
CASSTTGGDYGYTF	TGCGCCAGCAGCACGACAGGGGGCGACTATGGCTACACCTTC	TRBD1	.	TRBV5-1	TRBJ1-2
CAISRRGPDSDSSYNEQFF	TGTGCCATCTCACGGAGAGGGCCAGACTCGGATAGCTCCTACAATGAGCAGTTCTTC	.	once	TRBV10-3	TRBJ2-1
CASSLRRTSGTYEQYF	TGTGCCAGCAGCCTCAGACGGACTAGCGGAACCTACGAGCAGTACTTC	TRBD2	.	TRBV5-6	TRBJ2-7
CAWNRDIGGSYGYTF	TGTGCCTGGAACCGGGACATAGGAGGTTCCTATGGCTACACCTTC	.	.	TRBV30	TRBJ1-2
CASSLGQTSYEQYF	TGCGCCAGCAGCTTGGGACAAACCTCCTACGAGCAGTACTTC	.	.	TRBV5-1	TRBJ2-7
CASSEGLSSNQPQHF	TGTGCCAGCAGTGAAGGGCTTTCTAGCAATCAGCCCCAGCATTTT	.	once	TRBV6-1	TRBJ1-5
CSAAGPATQYF	TGCAGTGCTGCCGGGCCGGCTACGCAGTATTTT	.	.	TRBV20-1	TRBJ2-3
CASSLAGTVNYGYTF	TGCGCCAGCAGCTTGGCCGGGACAGTAAACTATGGCTACACCTTC	TRBD1	.	TRBV5-1	TRBJ1-2
CASSLDPTGEQFF	TGTGCCAGCAGCTTAGACCCCACTGGTGAGCAGTTCTTC	.	once	TRBV11-3	TRBJ2-1
CASSLGASYEQYF	TGTGCCAGCAGTTTAGGAGCGAGCTACGAGCAGTACTTC	.	.	TRBV28	TRBJ2-7
CASFKDAAEQFF	TGTGCCAGTTTTAAGGACGCCGCTGAGCAGTTCTTC	.	.	TRBV6-5	TRBJ2-1
CASIIDGNTGELFF	TGTGCCAGCATTATTGACGGAAACACCGGGGAGCTGTTTTTT	.	.	TRBV6-5	TRBJ2-2
CASSSRLYGYTF	TGTGCCAGCAGTTCCAGACTTTATGGCTACACCTTC	.	.	TRBV27	TRBJ1-2
CASSTAGANVLTF	TGTGCCAGTAGTACCGCTGGGGCCAACGTCCTGACTTTC	.	.	TRBV19	TRBJ2-6